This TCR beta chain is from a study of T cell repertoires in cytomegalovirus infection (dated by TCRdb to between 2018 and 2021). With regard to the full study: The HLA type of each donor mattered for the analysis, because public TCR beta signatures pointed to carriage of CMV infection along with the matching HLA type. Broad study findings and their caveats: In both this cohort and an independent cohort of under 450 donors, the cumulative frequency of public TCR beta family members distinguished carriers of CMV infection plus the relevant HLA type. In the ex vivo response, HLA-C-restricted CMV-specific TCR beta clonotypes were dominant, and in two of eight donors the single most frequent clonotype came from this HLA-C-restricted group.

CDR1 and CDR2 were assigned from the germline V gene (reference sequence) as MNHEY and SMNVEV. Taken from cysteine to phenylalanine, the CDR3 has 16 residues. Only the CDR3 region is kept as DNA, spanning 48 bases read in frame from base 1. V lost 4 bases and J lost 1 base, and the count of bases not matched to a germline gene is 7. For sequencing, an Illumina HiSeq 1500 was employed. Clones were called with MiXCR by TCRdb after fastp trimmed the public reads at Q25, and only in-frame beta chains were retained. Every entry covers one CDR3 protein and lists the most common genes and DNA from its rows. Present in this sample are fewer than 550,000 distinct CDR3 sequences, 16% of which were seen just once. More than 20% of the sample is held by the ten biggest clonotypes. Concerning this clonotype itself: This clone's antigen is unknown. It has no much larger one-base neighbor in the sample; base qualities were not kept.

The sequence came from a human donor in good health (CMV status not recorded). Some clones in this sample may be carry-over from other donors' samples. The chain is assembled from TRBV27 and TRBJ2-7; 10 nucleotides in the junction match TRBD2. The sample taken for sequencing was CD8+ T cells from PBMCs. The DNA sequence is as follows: TGTGCCAGCAGTTCTTACTTAGCGGGAGGATCCTACGAGCAGTACTTC. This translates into CASSSYLAGGSYEQYF.